The present entry profiles one T cell receptor beta chain with its context. The repertoire was sequenced with immunoSEQ multiplex PCR; TCRdb's copy has only in-frame clones and lacks some. This repertoire comprises about 190,000 clones; its ten largest clones make up 2% to 2.5%. This entry comes from a study of control samples from healthy donors and cancer patients. This CDR3 contains 16 residues. Trimming at V came to 6 bases and at J to 3 bases, leaving 10 bases not matched to a gene. The germline CDR1 and CDR2 sequences are MNHGY and SAAAGT. This clonotype originated in a woman aged 25 to 39 in good health. The chain links TRBV6-8 to TRBJ1-3, with 8 bases lining up with TRBD1. The material sequenced was blood. CDR3 region: CASSDRGPVSGNTIYF. The CDR3 region has the DNA TGTGCCAGCAGCGACAGGGGTCCTGTAAGTGGAAACACCATATATTTT.